What follows are 14 T cell receptor beta chains derived from one specimen sequenced in a study of control samples from healthy donors and cancer patients. The method was immunoSEQ multiplex PCR; TCRdb's version includes in-frame clones alone and lacks a portion of them. The table shows under 450,000 clones, with approximately 90% occurring only once. Sequenced: PBMCs. All receptors derive from a man in his forties with head and neck cancer.

The chain is built from TRBV5-1 and TRBJ2-1, with D possibly being TRBD2 (5 bases). The CDR3 has 15 amino acids. Trimming pared 4 bases from V and 6 bases from J, leaving 17 bases between. The V gene's germline CDR1 is SGHRS and CDR2 YFSETQ. CDR3: CASSRRPSAGNEQFF. CDR3 DNA: TGCGCCAGCAGCCGCCGGCCCTCGGCGGGCAATGAGCAGTTCTTC.

V usage is TRBV7-8 and J usage is TRBJ2-7; 7 bases align to TRBD1. The CDR3 runs to 14 residues. V was clipped by 10 bases and J by 4 bases; unmatched bases: 13. Looked up from germline, CDR1 is SGHVS and CDR2 is FQNEAQ. The CDR3 loop is CATLSWDSGYEQYF. Here the CDR3 DNA reads TGTGCCACCCTCTCCTGGGACAGCGGATACGAGCAGTACTTC. Based on the CDR3 plus reference TRBV7-8 and TRBJ2-7, the full variable domain is GAGVSQSPRYKVAKRGQDVALRCDPISGHVSLFWYQQALGQGPEFLTYFQNEAQLDKSGLPSDRFFAERPEGSVSTLKIQRTQQEDSAVYLCATLSWDSGYEQYFGPGTRLTVT.

V is TRBV10-1 and J is TRBJ2-2; 10 bases agree with TRBD1. The germline CDR1 and CDR2 sequences are WNHNN and SYGVQD (reference sequence). The ends lost 3 bases at V and 3 bases at J; junction bases unmatched: 7. The CDR3 loop spans 17 amino acids. Here the CDR3 DNA reads TGCGCCAGCAGTGATCCCCGGGACAGGGGAGACACCGGGGAGCTGTTTTTT. Its protein is CASSDPRDRGDTGELFF.

The J gene is TRBJ1-1, the V gene TRBV5-1, with TRBD1 matching 7 bases. V dropped 3 bases and J dropped 1; count of bases not matched to a gene: 3. Germline assignment: CDR1 SGHRS and CDR2 YFSETQ. This CDR3 is 14 amino acids long. CDR3 sequence reads: CASSSGTENTEAFF. The CDR3 coding sequence is TGCGCCAGCAGCTCAGGGACAGAGAACACTGAAGCTTTCTTT.

The CDR3 region has the DNA TGTGCCAGCAGCCTCTCGGGGGGGGTCCGGGGCACTGAAGCTTTCTTT. Residues: CASSLSGGVRGTEAFF. This rearrangement joins TRBV7-2 to TRBJ1-1; D perhaps matches TRBD1 (5 bases). Trimming removed 5 bases at V and 4 bases at J, with 20 bases between. From germline, CDR1 is SGHTA and CDR2 FQGNSA. The length of the CDR3 is 16 residues.

This clone appeared a single time. V is TRBV20-1 and J is TRBJ2-5; 9 nucleotides line up with TRBD1. Germline loops: CDR1 DFQATT, CDR2 SNEGSKA (reference sequence). J lost 7 bases, V lost 3 bases, and 24 bases had no gene match. This CDR3 has 19 residues. CDR3 loop: CSASSPGLLGTGYRRTQYF. CDR3 bases: TGCAGTGCTAGTTCCCCCGGGCTTCTAGGGACAGGGTATAGGAGGACCCAGTACTTC.

The rearrangement joins TRBV7-8 to TRBJ2-7; possible D gene TRBD2, 5 bases. The germline V and J ends were trimmed by 4 bases and 0 bases, with 13 bases remaining between them. The CDR3 extends over 15 amino acids. The germline gives CDR1 SGHVS, CDR2 FQNEAQ. CDR3 sequence (DNA): TGTGCCAGCAGCTCTAGAGGGCGGAGCTCCTACGAGCAGTACTTC. Protein product: CASSSRGRSSYEQYF.

This sequence joins TRBV6-5 and TRBJ2-7; 7 positions agree with TRBD2. The junction had 11 bases not matched to a gene; V was cut back by 7 bases and J by 2 bases. Per germline, CDR1 MNHEY and CDR2 SVGAGI. This CDR3 is built from 15 residues. The DNA of the CDR3 is TGTGCCAGCACTTCCTTTCGACTAGCTCCCTACGAGCAGTACTTC. Amino acids: CASTSFRLAPYEQYF.

This clone was found a few times. V usage is TRBV7-3 and J usage is TRBJ2-3; TRBD2 aligns across 7 bases. CDR1 and CDR2 from the germline V gene are SGHTA and FQGTGA. CDR3 length: 15 residues. V lost 2 bases, J lost 2 bases, and 4 bases stayed unmatched. The CDR3: CASSLAGVNTDTQYF. DNA of the CDR3: TGTGCCAGCAGCTTAGCGGGAGTAAACACAGATACGCAGTATTTT.

The chain joins TRBV24-1 to TRBJ1-2; D is possibly TRBD1 (6 bases). The CDR3 runs 14 residues. The V end was cut by 7 bases, the J end by 8 bases, with 19 bases between. Germline assignment: CDR1 KGHDR and CDR2 SFDVKD. CDR3 nucleotides: TGTGCCACCAGCAAGGGGGAGGGCCTTCGAGGCTACACCTTC. Amino acid sequence: CATSKGEGLRGYTF.

The chain couples TRBV5-1 to TRBJ2-7; D is unclear. With 2 bases removed from V and 2 bases from J, the gap between germline ends came to 5 bases. The CDR3 spans 12 residues. Per germline, CDR1 SGHRS and CDR2 YFSETQ. The CDR3 region is CASSFDAYEQYF. The CDR3 DNA sequence: TGCGCCAGCAGCTTCGATGCCTACGAGCAGTACTTC.

V and J are TRBV30 and TRBJ2-5; either TRBD1 or TRBD2 may fit D (5 bases each). This CDR3 contains 14 residues. The ends were cut back, 3 bases at V and 5 bases at J, with 16 bases in the middle. Germline values: CDR1 GTSNPN, CDR2 SVGIG (reference sequence). CDR3 nucleotides: TGTGCCTGGAGCTCGCCGGGACGATGGGAGACCCAGTACTTC. Translation: CAWSSPGRWETQYF.

This clone was recorded only once. This chain links TRBV5-5 with TRBJ1-5; D is unresolved. V shed 1 base and J shed 0 bases, with 8 bases lying between them. From germline, CDR1 is SGHKS and CDR2 YYEKEE (reference sequence). This CDR3 comprises 15 residues. The CDR3 region has the DNA TGTGCCAGCAGCTTGTCCCAGAGTAGCAATCAGCCCCAGCATTTT. Its translation: CASSLSQSSNQPQHF.

V usage is TRBV11-2 and J usage is TRBJ2-7; D might be TRBD1 or TRBD2, each matching 5 bases. Germline lookup yields CDR1 SGHAT and CDR2 FQNNGV. Trimming took off 5 bases at V and 3 bases at J, with 20 bases between the two ends. This CDR3 contains 16 residues. The CDR3 protein is CASSPGTQKGIYEQYF. The CDR3, as DNA: TGTGCCAGCAGCCCCGGGACCCAAAAAGGAATCTACGAGCAGTACTTC.